This record looks at one T cell receptor beta chain sequence and its context. This entry belongs to a study of control samples from healthy donors and cancer patients. V was shortened by 0 bases and J by 6 bases, with 6 bases between the two germline ends. Germline V lookup: CDR1 SGHTA, CDR2 FQGNSA. CDR3 length equals 13 residues. TCRdb's table, derived via immunoSEQ multiplex PCR, lists solely in-frame clones and lacks some. Counted here are roughly 120,000 clones, roughly 90% occurring once; the ten biggest clones make up roughly 18%. The sequence was collected from a woman aged 45 to 65 in good health. The sample consisted of blood. The chain is built from TRBV7-2 and TRBJ2-4, with D perhaps TRBD1 (5 bases). The CDR3 is CASSLARANIQYF. CDR3 coding DNA: TGTGCCAGCAGCTTAGCCAGGGCAAACATTCAGTACTTC.